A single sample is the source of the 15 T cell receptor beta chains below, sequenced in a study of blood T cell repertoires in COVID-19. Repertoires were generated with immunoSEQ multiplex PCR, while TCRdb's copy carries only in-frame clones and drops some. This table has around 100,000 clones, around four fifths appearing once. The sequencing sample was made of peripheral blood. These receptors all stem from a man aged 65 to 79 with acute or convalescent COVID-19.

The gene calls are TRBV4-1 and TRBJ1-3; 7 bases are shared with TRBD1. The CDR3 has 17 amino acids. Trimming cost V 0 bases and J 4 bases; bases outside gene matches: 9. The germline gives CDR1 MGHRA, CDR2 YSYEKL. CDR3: CASSQDGTGVGGNTIYF. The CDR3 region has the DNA TGCGCCAGCAGCCAAGACGGAACAGGGGTGGGAGGAAACACCATATATTTT.

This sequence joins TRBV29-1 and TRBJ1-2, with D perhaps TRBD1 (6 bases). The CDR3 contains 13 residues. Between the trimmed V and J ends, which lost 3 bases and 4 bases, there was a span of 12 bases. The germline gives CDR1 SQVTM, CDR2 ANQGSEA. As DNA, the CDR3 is TGCAGCGTTGATACGGGGGGCTTCTATGGCTACACCTTC. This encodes CSVDTGGFYGYTF.

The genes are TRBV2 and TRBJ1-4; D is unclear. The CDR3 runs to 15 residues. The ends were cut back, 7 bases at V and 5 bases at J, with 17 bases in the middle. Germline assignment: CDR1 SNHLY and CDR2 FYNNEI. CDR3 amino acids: CASNKDQAPNEKLFF. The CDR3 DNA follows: TGTGCCAGCAACAAAGACCAGGCGCCGAATGAAAAACTGTTTTTT.

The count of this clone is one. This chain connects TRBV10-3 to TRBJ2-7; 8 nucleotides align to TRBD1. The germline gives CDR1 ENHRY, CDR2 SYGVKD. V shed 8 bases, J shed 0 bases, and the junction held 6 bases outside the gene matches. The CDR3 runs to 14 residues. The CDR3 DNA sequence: TGTGCCATCGGAGCCGGGACAGGCTCCTACGAGCAGTACTTC. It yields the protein CAIGAGTGSYEQYF.

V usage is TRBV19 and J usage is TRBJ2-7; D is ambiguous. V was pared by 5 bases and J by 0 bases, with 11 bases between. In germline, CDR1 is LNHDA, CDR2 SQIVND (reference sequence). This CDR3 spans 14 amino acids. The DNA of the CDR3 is TGTGCCAGTAGTTCCACCGGGTCCTCCTACGAGCAGTACTTC. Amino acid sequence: CASSSTGSSYEQYF. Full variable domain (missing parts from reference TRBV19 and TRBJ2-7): DGGITQSPKYLFRKEGQNVTLSCEQNLNHDAMYWYRQDPGQGLRLIYYSQIVNDFQKGDIAEGYSVSREKKESFPLTVTSAQKNPTAFYLCASSSTGSSYEQYFGPGTRLTVT.

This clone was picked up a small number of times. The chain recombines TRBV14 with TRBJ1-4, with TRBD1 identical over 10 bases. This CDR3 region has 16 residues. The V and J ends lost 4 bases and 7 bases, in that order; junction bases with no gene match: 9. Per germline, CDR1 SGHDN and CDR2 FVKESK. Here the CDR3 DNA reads TGTGCCAGCAGCCGGAGACAGGGGGCGTTGGTTGAAAAACTGTTTTTT. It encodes CASSRRQGALVEKLFF. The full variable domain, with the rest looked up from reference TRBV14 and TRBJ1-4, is EAGVTQFPSHSVIEKGQTVTLRCDPISGHDNLYWYRRVMGKEIKFLLHFVKESKQDESGMPNNRFLAERTGGTYSTLKVQPAELEDSGVYFCASSRRQGALVEKLFFGSGTQLSVL.

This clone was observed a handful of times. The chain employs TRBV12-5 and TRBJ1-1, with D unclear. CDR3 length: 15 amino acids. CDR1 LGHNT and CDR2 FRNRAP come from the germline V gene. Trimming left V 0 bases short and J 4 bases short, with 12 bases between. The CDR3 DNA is TGTGCTAGTGGTTTGGTACAAGGTAGAGGCACTGAAGCTTTCTTT. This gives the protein CASGLVQGRGTEAFF.

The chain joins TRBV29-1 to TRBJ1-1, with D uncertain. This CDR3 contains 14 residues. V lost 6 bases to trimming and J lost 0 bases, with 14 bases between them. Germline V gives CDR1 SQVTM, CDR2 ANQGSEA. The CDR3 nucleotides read TGCAGCGTCGCGGCAGCAACTATGAACACTGAAGCTTTCTTT. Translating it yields CSVAAATMNTEAFF.

CDR3 residues: CAISESFSQPQHF. For the CDR3, the DNA is TGTGCCATCAGTGAATCTTTTAGTCAGCCCCAGCATTTT. V usage is TRBV10-3 and J usage is TRBJ1-5, with no clear D. This CDR3 contains 13 residues. Trimming cost V 3 bases and J 6 bases, with 9 bases left between them. CDR1 and CDR2 from the germline V gene are ENHRY and SYGVKD.

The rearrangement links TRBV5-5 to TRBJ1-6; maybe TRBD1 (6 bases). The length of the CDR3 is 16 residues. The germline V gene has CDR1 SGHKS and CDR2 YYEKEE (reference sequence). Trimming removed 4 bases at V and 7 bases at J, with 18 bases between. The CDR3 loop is CASSQERQASNSPLHF. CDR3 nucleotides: TGTGCCAGCAGCCAAGAGAGACAGGCCTCAAATTCACCCCTCCACTTT.

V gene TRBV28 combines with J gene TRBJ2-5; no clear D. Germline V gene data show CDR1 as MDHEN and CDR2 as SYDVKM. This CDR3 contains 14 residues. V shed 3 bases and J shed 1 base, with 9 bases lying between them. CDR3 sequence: CASSLIYSQETQYF. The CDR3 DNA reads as TGTGCCAGCAGTTTGATTTACAGCCAAGAGACCCAGTACTTC.

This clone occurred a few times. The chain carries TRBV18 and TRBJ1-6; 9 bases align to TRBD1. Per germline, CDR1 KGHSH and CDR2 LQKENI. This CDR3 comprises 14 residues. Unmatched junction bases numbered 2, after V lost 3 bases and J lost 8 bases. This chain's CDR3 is CASSPGQGYSPLHF. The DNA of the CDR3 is TGTGCCAGCTCACCGGGACAGGGTTATTCACCCCTCCACTTT.

The CDR3 DNA follows: TGTGCCAGCCGGGGGACAGGGATCTATAGCAATCAGCCCCAGCATTTT. Translated, it gives CASRGTGIYSNQPQHF. The V call is TRBV28, the J call TRBJ1-5; 9 nucleotides line up with TRBD1. CDR1 and CDR2 from the germline V gene are MDHEN and SYDVKM. The CDR3 length is 16 residues. V shed 8 bases and J 0 bases; nucleotides not matched to a gene: 8.

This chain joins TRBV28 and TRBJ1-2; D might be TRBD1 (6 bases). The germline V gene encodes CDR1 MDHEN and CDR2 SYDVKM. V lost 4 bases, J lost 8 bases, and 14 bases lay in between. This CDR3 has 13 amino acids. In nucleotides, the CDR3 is TGTGCCAGCAGTTCCGGGGGGCAAGTGGGCTACACCTTC. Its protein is CASSSGGQVGYTF.

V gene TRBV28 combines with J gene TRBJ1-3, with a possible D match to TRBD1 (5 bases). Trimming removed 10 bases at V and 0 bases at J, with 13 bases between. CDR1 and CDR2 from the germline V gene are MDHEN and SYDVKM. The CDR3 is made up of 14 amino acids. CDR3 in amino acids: CATLQEDSGNTIYF. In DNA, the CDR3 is TGTGCCACTTTACAGGAAGACTCTGGAAACACCATATATTTT.